This T cell receptor (beta chain) was recorded in a study of blood T cell repertoires in COVID-19. Study-level information: Samples taken during acute and convalescent COVID-19 were collected in the United States, Italy and Spain. Sample material is recorded as cDNA or gDNA derived from T cells, B-cell-depleted T cells, or PBMCs.

Authors' analysis steps: Amplification of reference gene primers provided the estimated nucleated cell counts. Here immunoSEQ multiplex PCR was the method, and the copy in TCRdb shows in-frame clones only, minus some. V and J calls and clone size are given by that table; D and trimming were obtained from the DNA. Altogether some 240,000 clones are present, roughly 82% being singletons, with the ten largest covering 1.4%. The CDR3 extends over 15 amino acids. The receptor comes from a woman in her thirties or forties who had recovered from COVID-19. The J gene is TRBJ2-7, the V gene TRBV21-1; the table assigns TRBD1, which was not confirmed against the DNA. TRBV21-1 is given as a pseudogene. The sequencing input was peripheral blood. CDR3 sequence reads: CASSPGQATPYEQYF. CDR3 nucleotide sequence: TGTGCCAGCAGTCCAGGACAGGCGACCCCCTACGAGCAGTACTTC.